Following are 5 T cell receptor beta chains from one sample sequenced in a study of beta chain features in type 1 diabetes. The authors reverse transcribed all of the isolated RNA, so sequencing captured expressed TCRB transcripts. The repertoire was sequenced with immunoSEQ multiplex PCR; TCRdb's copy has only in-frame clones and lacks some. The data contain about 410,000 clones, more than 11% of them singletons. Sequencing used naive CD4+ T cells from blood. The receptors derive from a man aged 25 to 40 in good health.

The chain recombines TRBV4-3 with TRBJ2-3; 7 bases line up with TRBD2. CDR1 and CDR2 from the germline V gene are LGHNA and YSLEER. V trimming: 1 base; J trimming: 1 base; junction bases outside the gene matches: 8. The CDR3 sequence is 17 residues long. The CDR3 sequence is CASSQGPSGLGTDTQYF. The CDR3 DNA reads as TGCGCCAGCAGCCAAGGCCCCTCTGGACTAGGCACAGATACGCAGTATTTT.

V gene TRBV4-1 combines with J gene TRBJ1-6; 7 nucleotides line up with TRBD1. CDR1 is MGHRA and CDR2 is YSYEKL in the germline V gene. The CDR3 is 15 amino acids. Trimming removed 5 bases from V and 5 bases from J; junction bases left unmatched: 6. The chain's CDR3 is CASSEGAVNNSPLHF. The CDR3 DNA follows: TGCGCCAGCAGCGAGGGGGCGGTCAATAATTCACCCCTCCACTTT.

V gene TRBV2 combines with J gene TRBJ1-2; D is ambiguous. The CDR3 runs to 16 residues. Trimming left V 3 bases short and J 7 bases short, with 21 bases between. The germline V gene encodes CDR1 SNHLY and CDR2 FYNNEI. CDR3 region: CASSEVRNIGRFGYTF. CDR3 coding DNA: TGTGCCAGCAGTGAGGTCCGCAACATAGGACGTTTTGGCTACACCTTC.

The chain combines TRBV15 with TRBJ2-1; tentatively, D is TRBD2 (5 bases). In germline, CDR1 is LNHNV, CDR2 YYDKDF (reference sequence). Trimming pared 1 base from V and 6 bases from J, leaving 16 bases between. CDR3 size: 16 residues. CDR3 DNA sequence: TGTGCCACCAGCAGAGCCGCTCCAGGACTGGGCAATGAGCAGTTCTTC. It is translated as CATSRAAPGLGNEQFF.

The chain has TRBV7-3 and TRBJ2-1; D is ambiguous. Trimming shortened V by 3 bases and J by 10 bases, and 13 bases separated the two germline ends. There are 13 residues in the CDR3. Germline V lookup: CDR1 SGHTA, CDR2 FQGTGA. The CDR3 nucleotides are TGTGCCAGCAGCTTGGTAAAACTTTCAGAGCAGTTCTTC. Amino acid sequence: CASSLVKLSEQFF.